The 28 T cell receptor beta chains below come from one sample, sequenced in a study of blood T cell repertoires in COVID-19. The data were produced by immunoSEQ multiplex PCR, yet TCRdb's version contains in-frame clones alone and is incomplete. This sample carries 250,000 or so clones, just under 90% of them seen once, and the ten largest clones take approximately 2.6%. The specimen sequenced was peripheral blood. The receptors here all came from a man aged 30 to 45 with COVID-19, enrolled during active disease.

This clone was seen only a few times. Here the CDR3 DNA reads TGTGCCAGCAGCTTCGGCGGGAGCTCCTACGAGCAGTACTTC. Its protein product is CASSFGGSSYEQYF. The rearrangement joins TRBV7-9 to TRBJ2-7; 7 bases are shared with TRBD2. The CDR3 is 14 amino acids. V shed 3 bases and J 0 bases; nucleotides not matched to a gene: 2. Germline V gene lookup returns CDR1 SEHNR and CDR2 FQNEAQ (reference sequence).

The gene calls are TRBV19 and TRBJ1-5; D is unclear. V dropped 5 bases and J dropped 5 bases, with 10 bases sitting between them. The CDR3 spans 13 residues. Germline assignment: CDR1 LNHDA and CDR2 SQIVND (reference sequence). CDR3 sequence (DNA): TGTGCCAGTAGTTTCAGGTTCCATCAGCCCCAGCATTTT. Protein sequence: CASSFRFHQPQHF.

This chain connects TRBV4-1 to TRBJ1-4; perhaps TRBD1 as D (6 bases). Germline CDR1 is MGHRA and CDR2 is YSYEKL. There are 15 residues in the CDR3. The V end was cut by 3 bases, the J end by 1 base, with 9 bases between. This CDR3 is CASSQFRGTNEKLFF. CDR3 DNA: TGCGCCAGCAGCCAGTTCAGGGGAACTAATGAAAAACTGTTTTTT.

V gene TRBV29-1 combines with J gene TRBJ1-2, with D perhaps matching TRBD1 (5 bases). The V end lost 2 bases, the J end lost 7 bases, and 14 bases lay between the germline ends. The CDR3 has 13 residues. The germline CDR1 and CDR2 sequences are SQVTM and ANQGSEA. The CDR3 sequence is CSVEPVQRGGYTF. The CDR3 nucleotides read TGCAGCGTTGAACCGGTCCAAAGGGGTGGCTACACCTTC.

About this clone itself: A read error may produce the germline difference seen at one junction end. Other DNA sequences in this specimen translate into the identical CDR3. V is TRBV15 and J is TRBJ1-2; D may be TRBD1 (6 bases). The CDR3 runs to 14 residues. The germline gives CDR1 LNHNV, CDR2 YYDKDF (reference sequence). The CDR3 DNA reads as TGTGCCACCAGCAGAGATCGGACAGTAACTGGCTACACTTTC. Its translation: CATSRDRTVTGYTF.

The chain recombines TRBV6-2 or TRBV6-3 with TRBJ2-7, with 9 bases aligning to TRBD2. Germline V gene lookup returns CDR1 MNHEY and CDR2 SVGEGT. With V trimmed by 0 bases and J by 3 bases, 6 bases remained unmatched. This CDR3 has 16 residues. The CDR3 DNA reads TGTGCCAGCAGTTACTCCCCGACTAGCGGCCACTACGAGCAGTACTTC. As protein: CASSYSPTSGHYEQYF.

This chain joins TRBV7-3 and TRBJ1-2, with D possibly matching TRBD1 (5 bases). The length of the CDR3 is 13 residues. The germline CDR1 and CDR2 sequences are SGHTA and FQGTGA. Trimming removed 7 bases from V and 8 bases from J, with 17 bases in between. For the CDR3, the DNA is TGTGCCAGCACCACAGGATCCCTATTAGGCTACACCTTC. Amino acids: CASTTGSLLGYTF.

This chain joins TRBV28 and TRBJ1-5; 11 bases agree with TRBD1. CDR3 size: 15 residues. CDR1 is MDHEN, CDR2 SYDVKM, per germline. V lost 5 bases and J lost 4; bases outside the gene matches: 4. The CDR3 DNA follows: TGTGCCAGCAGTCTAGGGACAGGGGGAAATCAGCCCCAGCATTTT. It encodes CASSLGTGGNQPQHF.

The rearrangement uses TRBV5-4 and TRBJ1-4; TRBD1 agrees at 10 bases. J lost 3 bases, V lost 4 bases, and 9 bases had no gene match. Germline loops: CDR1 SGHNT, CDR2 YYREEE (reference sequence). CDR3 length: 17 residues. The CDR3 region has the DNA TGTGCCAGCAGCCTGGCCGGGACAGGGGTTTCTAATGAAAAACTGTTTTTT. Amino acids: CASSLAGTGVSNEKLFF. The complete variable domain, with remaining parts taken from reference TRBV5-4 and TRBJ1-4, reads ETGVTQSPTHLIKTRGQQVTLRCSSQSGHNTVSWYQQALGQGPQFIFQYYREEENGRGNFPPRFSGLQFPNYSSELNVNALELDDSALYLCASSLAGTGVSNEKLFFGSGTQLSVL.

DNA of the CDR3: TGCGCCAGCAGCCAAGCGTCCTCCTACGAGCAGTACTTC. It codes for CASSQASSYEQYF. The J gene is TRBJ2-7, the V gene TRBV5-1; the D is unclear. The CDR3 extends over 13 amino acids. The V end lost 4 bases, the J end lost 0 bases, and 8 bases lay between the germline ends. Germline lookup yields CDR1 SGHRS and CDR2 YFSETQ.

In its sample, this clone was seen a few times. The chain links TRBV7-9 to TRBJ2-2; 12 nucleotides align to TRBD2. Losses at the gene ends were 6 bases for V and 6 bases for J; bases not matched to a gene: 14. The germline V gene has CDR1 SEHNR and CDR2 FQNEAQ (reference sequence). The CDR3 spans 18 residues. As DNA, the CDR3 is TGTGCCAGCAGGGCAAGACTAGCGGGAGAAGGTTTAGCCGGGGAGCTGTTTTTT. Its protein product is CASRARLAGEGLAGELFF.

This sequence joins TRBV5-4 and TRBJ2-7, with 10 positions matching TRBD2. The germline CDR1 and CDR2 sequences are SGHNT and YYREEE (reference sequence). Germline trimming cut 4 bases from V and 7 bases from J; bases unmatched to any gene: 5. This CDR3 contains 13 residues. CDR3 DNA: TGTGCCAGCAGCACCCCGGGACTAGCGGAGCAGTACTTC. The encoded protein is CASSTPGLAEQYF.

The V gene is TRBV7-3, the J gene TRBJ2-1, with a weak D call TRBD2 (6 bases). V was pared by 2 bases and J by 0 bases, with 11 bases between. Germline V lookup: CDR1 SGHTA, CDR2 FQGTGA. The CDR3 contains 16 residues. The CDR3 DNA reads TGTGCCAGCAGCTTAGCGGGACCTAGCTCCTACAATGAGCAGTTCTTC. This codes for CASSLAGPSSYNEQFF.

This rearrangement joins TRBV24-1 to TRBJ2-3; no firm D call. V lost 3 bases, J lost 4 bases, and 10 bases lay in between. Germline V gene lookup returns CDR1 KGHDR and CDR2 SFDVKD. This CDR3 region has 14 residues. The CDR3 DNA follows: TGTGCCACCAGTGATCGCAGGATCGCAGATACGCAGTATTTT. This sequence encodes CATSDRRIADTQYF.

This sequence joins TRBV6-5 and TRBJ1-2, with TRBD1 identical over 7 bases. The germline V gene encodes CDR1 MNHEY and CDR2 SVGAGI. The CDR3 contains 15 residues. The J segment lost 2 bases and the V segment lost 5 bases, leaving 8 bases of the junction unmatched. The CDR3 bases are TGTGCCAGCAGTCCTAGGGACAGTCGGAACTATGGCTACACCTTC. It codes for CASSPRDSRNYGYTF.

The chain joins TRBV2 to TRBJ1-3; weak D call: TRBD1 (6 bases). From germline, CDR1 is SNHLY and CDR2 FYNNEI. The V gene lost 8 bases and the J gene lost 2 bases, with 13 bases spanning the gap. The CDR3 runs to 14 residues. As DNA, the CDR3 is TGTGCCAGCTCCTCGGCAGGGGCTGGAAACACCATATATTTT. This gives the protein CASSSAGAGNTIYF.

The chain has TRBV7-3 and TRBJ1-2, with TRBD1 as a possible D gene (5 bases). The V end was cut by 2 bases, the J end by 7 bases, with 17 bases between. The CDR3 sequence is 15 residues long. Germline V lookup: CDR1 SGHTA, CDR2 FQGTGA. The CDR3 sequence is CASSLRGEREGGYTF. DNA of the CDR3: TGTGCCAGCAGCTTACGGGGGGAGCGCGAGGGTGGCTACACCTTC.

This clone was observed a handful of times. The V gene is TRBV9, the J gene TRBJ1-2, with 8 bases fitting TRBD1. This CDR3 is 18 amino acids long. The germline gives CDR1 SGDLS, CDR2 YYNGEE. V shed 3 bases and J 0 bases; nucleotides not matched to a gene: 13. The CDR3 spells CASSAGQGPFLTNYGYTF. As DNA, the CDR3 is TGTGCCAGCAGCGCAGGACAGGGTCCCTTTTTGACTAACTATGGCTACACCTTC.

V is TRBV18 and J is TRBJ1-1; weak D call: TRBD1 (5 bases). V dropped 6 bases and J dropped 6 bases, with 11 bases sitting between them. Per the germline V gene, CDR1 is KGHSH and CDR2 is LQKENI. The CDR3 is 12 residues long. The DNA of the CDR3 is TGTGCCAGCTCGCAAGGGGTGGCTGAAGCTTTCTTT. It is translated as CASSQGVAEAFF.

V is TRBV6-2 or TRBV6-3 and J is TRBJ1-2, with a tentative D call TRBD1 (5 bases). Trimming pared 2 bases from V and 8 bases from J, leaving 12 bases between. From germline, CDR1 is MNHEY and CDR2 SVGEGT. The CDR3 spans 13 residues. The CDR3 protein is CASSYIGGGGYTF. As DNA, the CDR3 is TGTGCCAGCAGTTACATCGGGGGTGGAGGCTACACCTTC.

The chain links TRBV5-1 to TRBJ1-6; 9 bases fit TRBD1. The V gene end was trimmed by 3 bases and the J gene end by 5 bases; junction bases not matched to a gene: 3. CDR1 and CDR2 from the germline V gene are SGHRS and YFSETQ. This CDR3 is 15 amino acids long. The CDR3 protein is CASSSGQGNNSPLHF. The CDR3 nucleotides read TGCGCCAGCAGCTCAGGACAGGGGAATAATTCACCCCTCCACTTT.

The chain links TRBV4-2 to TRBJ2-7; 12 bases fit TRBD2. Germline V CDR1 and CDR2: LGHNA, YNFKEQ. The CDR3 sequence is 18 residues long. The trim removed 4 bases at V and 4 bases at J, leaving 14 bases unmatched. The CDR3 reads CASSLRHDTSGGRYEQYF. CDR3 bases: TGTGCCAGCAGCCTCCGCCATGACACTAGCGGGGGGCGTTACGAGCAGTACTTC.

This sequence joins TRBV7-2 and TRBJ1-2; TRBD1 aligns across 9 bases. The V gene end was trimmed by 5 bases and the J gene end by 1 base; junction bases not matched to a gene: 2. Germline CDR1 SGHTA, CDR2 FQGNSA. CDR3 size: 14 residues. The CDR3 loop is CASSLTGGNYGYTF. The CDR3 coding sequence is TGTGCCAGCAGCCTGACAGGGGGTAACTATGGCTACACCTTC.

This rearrangement joins TRBV27 to TRBJ2-7, with a weak D call TRBD2 (5 bases). The germline gives CDR1 MNHEY, CDR2 SMNVEV (reference sequence). Trimming stripped 6 bases from V and 3 bases from J, with 18 bases between. The CDR3 contains 15 residues. The CDR3 region has the DNA TGTGCCAGCAGCCCGGAGGTGGGTTGGAACTACGAGCAGTACTTC. Encoded protein: CASSPEVGWNYEQYF.

V usage is TRBV12-3 or TRBV12-4 and J usage is TRBJ1-4; 7 positions match TRBD1. The CDR3 runs to 13 residues. V dropped 6 bases and J dropped 8; count of bases not matched to a gene: 6. The CDR3 bases are TGTGCCAGCAGGATGGGACAGCAAGAAAAACTGTTTTTT. It encodes CASRMGQQEKLFF.

The rearrangement joins TRBV7-2 to TRBJ2-1; D remains ambiguous. The germline V gene encodes CDR1 SGHTA and CDR2 FQGNSA. V gave up 4 bases and J gave up 0 bases, with 10 bases separating them. The CDR3 sequence is 15 residues long. The CDR3 DNA is TGTGCCAGCAGCTCGAGCCCTAGCTCCTACAATGAGCAGTTCTTC. Amino acids: CASSSSPSSYNEQFF.

V is TRBV6-2 or TRBV6-3 and J is TRBJ2-7; no definite D call. The CDR3 consists of 15 residues. V was trimmed by 6 bases and J by 3 bases, leaving 18 bases between them. Per the germline V gene, CDR1 is MNHEY and CDR2 is SVGEGT. The CDR3 DNA reads TGTGCCAGCAGCCACGGTCTTCCGTCCCACTACGAGCAGTACTTC. Amino acid sequence: CASSHGLPSHYEQYF.

This chain joins TRBV7-2 and TRBJ1-6; tentatively, D is TRBD1 (5 bases). Germline CDR1 is SGHTA and CDR2 is FQGNSA. CDR3 length equals 15 residues. V lost 5 bases, J lost 7 bases, and 15 bases lay in between. The CDR3 DNA sequence: TGTGCCAGCAGCGTCAGACAGAGCGAGAATTCACCCCTCCACTTT. It encodes CASSVRQSENSPLHF.